This T cell receptor beta chain was found in a study of T-cell memory formation after mild COVID-19. Study information: The TCR clusters were mostly specific to one donor.

This clonotype was found many times. Its antigen is currently unknown. Germline-derived CDR1 and CDR2 are SNHLY and FYNNEI. V was cut by 0 bases and J by 6 bases, with 18 bases left in between. The CDR3 has 17 residues. General study results and limits: Shrinking CD4+ clones resided mostly in CM and EM, and CD8+ ones in EMRA. The study detected some responding clones in pre-infection memory, suggesting cross-reactive memory joined.

Researchers used 5'RACE with constant-segment primers to make TCR alpha and TCR beta cDNA libraries that carry sample barcodes and UMIs. TCRdb re-analysed the 5' RACE reads in MiXCR, keeping a single row per CDR3 protein. The sample contains over 130,000 distinct CDR3 sequences, around 15% of which appear only once. The receptor comes from an adult woman who had mild COVID-19 (a few samples of this study predate the infection). Cell type and time point are not known. The source material was PBMCs or a T cell subset sorted from them (not recorded which). The chain is built from TRBV2 and TRBJ2-1; D may be TRBD2 (6 bases). The CDR3 DNA reads TGTGCCAGCAGTGAAGCCTCCGCGGGGATGGCCTTCAATGAGCAGTTCTTC. It is translated as CASSEASAGMAFNEQFF.